Detailed here is one TCR beta chain. Trimming took off 3 bases at V and 2 bases at J, with 7 bases between the two ends. This CDR3 is built from 13 residues. The assay was immunoSEQ multiplex PCR, and TCRdb's table has in-frame clones only and misses some. This sample has 60,000 to 70,000 clones, with around 82% found just once. The sample comes from a study of blood T cell repertoires in COVID-19. The rearrangement joins TRBV12-3 or TRBV12-4 to TRBJ2-5; TRBD1 is a possible D gene (5 bases). The sample consisted of peripheral blood. This sequence was found in a man in his sixties with acute or convalescent COVID-19. The DNA of the CDR3 is TGTGCCAGCAGTTTTGGGGCTCAAGAGACCCAGTACTTC. Its translation is CASSFGAQETQYF.